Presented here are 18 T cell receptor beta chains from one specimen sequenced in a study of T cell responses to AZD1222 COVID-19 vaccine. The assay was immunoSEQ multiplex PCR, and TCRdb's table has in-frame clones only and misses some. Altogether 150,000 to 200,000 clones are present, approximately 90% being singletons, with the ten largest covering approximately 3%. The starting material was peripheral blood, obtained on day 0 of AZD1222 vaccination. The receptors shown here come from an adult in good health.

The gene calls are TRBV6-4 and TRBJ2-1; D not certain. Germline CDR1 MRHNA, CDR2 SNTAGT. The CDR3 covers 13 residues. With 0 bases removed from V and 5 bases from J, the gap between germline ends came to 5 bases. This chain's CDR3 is CASSDSMDNEQFF. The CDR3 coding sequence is TGTGCCAGCAGTGACTCGATGGACAATGAGCAGTTCTTC.

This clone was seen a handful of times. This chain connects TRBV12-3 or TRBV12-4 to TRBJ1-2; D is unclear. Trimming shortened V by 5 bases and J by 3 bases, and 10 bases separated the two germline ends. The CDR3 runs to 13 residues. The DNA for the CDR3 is TGTGCCAGCAGTGAGGAGGGTTACTATGGCTACACCTTC. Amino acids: CASSEEGYYGYTF.

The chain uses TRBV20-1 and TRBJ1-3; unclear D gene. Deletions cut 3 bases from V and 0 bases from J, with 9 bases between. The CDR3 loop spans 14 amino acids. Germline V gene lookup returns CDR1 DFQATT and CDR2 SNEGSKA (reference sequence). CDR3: CSASPTSSGNTIYF. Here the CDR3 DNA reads TGCAGTGCTAGTCCAACGAGCTCTGGAAACACCATATATTTT.

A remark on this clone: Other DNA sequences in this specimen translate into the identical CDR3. Here the CDR3 reads CASSYSSAYEQYF. As DNA, the CDR3 is TGTGCCAGCAGTTACTCCTCGGCCTACGAGCAGTACTTC. The chain combines TRBV6-2 or TRBV6-3 with TRBJ2-7; D call uncertain. Germline V CDR1 and CDR2: MNHEY, SVGEGT. V was pared by 0 bases and J by 2 bases, with 5 bases between. The CDR3 loop spans 13 amino acids.

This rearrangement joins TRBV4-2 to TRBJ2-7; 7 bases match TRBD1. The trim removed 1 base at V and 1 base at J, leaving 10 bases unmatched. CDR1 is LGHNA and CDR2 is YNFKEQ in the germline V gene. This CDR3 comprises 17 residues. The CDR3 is CASSQAIRGSASYEQYF. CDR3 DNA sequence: TGTGCCAGCAGCCAAGCGATCAGGGGGTCGGCATCCTACGAGCAGTACTTC.

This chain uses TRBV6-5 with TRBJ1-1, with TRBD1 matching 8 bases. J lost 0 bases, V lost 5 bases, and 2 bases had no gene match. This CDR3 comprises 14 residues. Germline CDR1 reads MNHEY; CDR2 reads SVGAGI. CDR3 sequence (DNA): TGTGCCAGCAGTATGGGACAGGTGAACACTGAAGCTTTCTTT. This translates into CASSMGQVNTEAFF.

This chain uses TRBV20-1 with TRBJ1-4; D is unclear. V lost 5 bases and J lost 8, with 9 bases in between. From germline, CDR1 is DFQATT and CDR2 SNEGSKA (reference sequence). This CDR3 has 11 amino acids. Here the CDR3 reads CSARLHEKLFF. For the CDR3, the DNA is TGCAGTGCTCGACTTCACGAAAAACTGTTTTTT.

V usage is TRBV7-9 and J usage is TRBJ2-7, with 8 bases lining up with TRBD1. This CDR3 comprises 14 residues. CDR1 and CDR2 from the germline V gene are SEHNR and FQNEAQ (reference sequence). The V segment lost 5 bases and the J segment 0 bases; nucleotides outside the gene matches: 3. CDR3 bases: TGTGCCAGCAGCGGGGGACAGGCCTCCTACGAGCAGTACTTC. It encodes CASSGGQASYEQYF.

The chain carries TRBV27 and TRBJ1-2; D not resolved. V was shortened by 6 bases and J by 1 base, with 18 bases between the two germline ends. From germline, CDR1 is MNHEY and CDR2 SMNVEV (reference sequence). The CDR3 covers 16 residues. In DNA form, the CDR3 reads TGTGCCAGCAGCTCTTATTTACAGAGCGGTAACTATGGCTACACCTTC. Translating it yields CASSSYLQSGNYGYTF.

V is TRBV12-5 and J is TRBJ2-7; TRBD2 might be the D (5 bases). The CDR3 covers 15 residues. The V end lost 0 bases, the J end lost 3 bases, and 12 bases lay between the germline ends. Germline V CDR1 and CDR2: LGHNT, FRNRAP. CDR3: CASGLVLGLNYEQYF. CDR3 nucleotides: TGTGCTAGTGGTTTGGTACTAGGGCTAAACTACGAGCAGTACTTC.

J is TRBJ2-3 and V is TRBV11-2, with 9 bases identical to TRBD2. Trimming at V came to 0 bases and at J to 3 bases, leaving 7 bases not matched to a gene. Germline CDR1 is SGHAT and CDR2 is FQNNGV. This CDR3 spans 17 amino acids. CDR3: CASSLDLSGGKTDTQYF. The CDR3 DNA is TGTGCCAGCAGCTTAGATCTGAGCGGGGGGAAGACAGATACGCAGTATTTT.

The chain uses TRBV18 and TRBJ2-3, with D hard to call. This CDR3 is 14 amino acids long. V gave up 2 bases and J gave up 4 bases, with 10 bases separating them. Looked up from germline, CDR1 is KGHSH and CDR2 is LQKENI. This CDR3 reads CASSPNQLPDTQYF. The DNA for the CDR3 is TGTGCCAGCTCACCAAATCAACTCCCAGATACGCAGTATTTT. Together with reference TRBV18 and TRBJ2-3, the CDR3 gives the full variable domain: NAGVMQNPRHLVRRRGQEARLRCSPMKGHSHVYWYRQLPEEGLKFMVYLQKENIIDESGMPKERFSAEFPKEGPSILRIQQVVRGDSAAYFCASSPNQLPDTQYFGPGTRLTVL.

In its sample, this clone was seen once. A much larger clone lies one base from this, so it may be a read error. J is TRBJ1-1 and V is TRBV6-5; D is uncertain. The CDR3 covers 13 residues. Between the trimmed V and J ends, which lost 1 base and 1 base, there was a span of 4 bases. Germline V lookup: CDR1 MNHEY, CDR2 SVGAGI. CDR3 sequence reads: CASSYLGNTEAFF. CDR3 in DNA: TGTGCCAGCAGTTACTTGGGGAACACTGAAGCTTTCTTT.

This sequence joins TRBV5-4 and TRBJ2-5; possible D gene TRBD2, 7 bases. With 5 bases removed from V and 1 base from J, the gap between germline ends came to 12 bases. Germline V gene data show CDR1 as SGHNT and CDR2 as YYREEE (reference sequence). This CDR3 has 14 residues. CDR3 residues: CASSSRGAQETQYF. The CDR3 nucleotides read TGTGCCAGCAGTTCCCGGGGGGCCCAAGAGACCCAGTACTTC.

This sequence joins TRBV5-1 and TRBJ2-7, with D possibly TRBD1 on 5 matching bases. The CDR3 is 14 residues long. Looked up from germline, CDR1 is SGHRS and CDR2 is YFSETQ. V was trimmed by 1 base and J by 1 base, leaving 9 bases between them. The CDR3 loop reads CASSLRGTSYEQYF. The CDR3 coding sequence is TGCGCCAGCAGCTTGAGGGGAACTTCCTACGAGCAGTACTTC.

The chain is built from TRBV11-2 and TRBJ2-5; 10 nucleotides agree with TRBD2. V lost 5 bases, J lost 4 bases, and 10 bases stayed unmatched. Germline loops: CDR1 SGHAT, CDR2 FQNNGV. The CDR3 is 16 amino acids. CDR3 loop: CASSRGTSVSPETQYF. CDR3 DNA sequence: TGTGCCAGCAGCCGGGGGACTAGCGTTTCCCCAGAGACCCAGTACTTC. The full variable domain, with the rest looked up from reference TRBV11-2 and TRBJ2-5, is EAGVAQSPRYKIIEKRQSVAFWCNPISGHATLYWYQQILGQGPKLLIQFQNNGVVDDSQLPKDRFSAERLKGVDSTLKIQPAKLEDSAVYLCASSRGTSVSPETQYFGPGTRLLVL.

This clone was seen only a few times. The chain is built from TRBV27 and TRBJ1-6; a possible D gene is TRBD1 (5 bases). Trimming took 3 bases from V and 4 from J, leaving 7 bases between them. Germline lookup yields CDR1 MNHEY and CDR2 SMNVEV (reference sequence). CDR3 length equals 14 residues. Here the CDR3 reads CASSLPGYNSPLHF. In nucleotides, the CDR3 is TGTGCCAGCAGTTTGCCAGGGTATAATTCACCCCTCCACTTT.

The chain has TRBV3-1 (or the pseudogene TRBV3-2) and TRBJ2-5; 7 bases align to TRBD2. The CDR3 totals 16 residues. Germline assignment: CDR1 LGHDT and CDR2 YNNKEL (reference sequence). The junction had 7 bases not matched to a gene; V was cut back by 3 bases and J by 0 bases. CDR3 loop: CASSHRLALYQETQYF. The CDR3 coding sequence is TGTGCCAGCAGCCACCGACTAGCCCTGTACCAAGAGACCCAGTACTTC.